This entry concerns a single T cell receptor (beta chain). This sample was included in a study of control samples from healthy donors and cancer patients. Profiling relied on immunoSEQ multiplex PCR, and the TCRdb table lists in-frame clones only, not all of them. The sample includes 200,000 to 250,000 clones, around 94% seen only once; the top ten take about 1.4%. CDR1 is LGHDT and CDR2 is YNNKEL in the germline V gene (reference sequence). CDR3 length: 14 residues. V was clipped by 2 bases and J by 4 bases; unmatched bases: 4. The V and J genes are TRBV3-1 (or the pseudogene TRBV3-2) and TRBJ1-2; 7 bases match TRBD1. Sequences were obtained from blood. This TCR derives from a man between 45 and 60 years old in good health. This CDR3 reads CASSQTGTAYGYTF. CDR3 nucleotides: TGTGCCAGCAGCCAAACCGGGACAGCCTATGGCTACACCTTC.